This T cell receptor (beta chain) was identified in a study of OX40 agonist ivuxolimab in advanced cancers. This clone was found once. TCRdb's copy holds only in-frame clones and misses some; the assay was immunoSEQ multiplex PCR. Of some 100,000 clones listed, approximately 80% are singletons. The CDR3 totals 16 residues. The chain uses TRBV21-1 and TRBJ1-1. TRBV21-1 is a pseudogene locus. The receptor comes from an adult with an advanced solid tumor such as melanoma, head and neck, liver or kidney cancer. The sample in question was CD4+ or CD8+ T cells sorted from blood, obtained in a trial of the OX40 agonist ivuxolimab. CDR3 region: CASSNLWGPKNTEAFF. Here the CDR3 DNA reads TGTGCCAGCAGCAACCTGTGGGGACCGAAGAACACTGAAGCTTTCTTT.